This T cell receptor beta chain was found in a study of siplizumab effects on memory and regulatory T cells (dated by TCRdb to about 2019). About the full investigation: The effect of the anti-CD2 antibody siplizumab on alloreactive T-cell subsets was examined in allogeneic mixed lymphocyte reactions constructed from human PBMCs. The study at large found these results: For roughly 75-96% of proliferating CD4+ or CD8+ clones, no naive or memory phenotype could be assigned. Because sequences below about 10^-5 frequency were poorly captured, only a minor fraction of alloreactive clones could be mapped to unstimulated subsets. Unstimulated naive T cells appeared to be more diverse than memory T cells, and naive cells seemed to make a substantial contribution to the alloresponse. Siplizumab significantly reduced the cumulative frequency of alloreactive sequences traceable to unstimulated CD4+ memory T cells. Among mappable alloreactive CD4+ clones, the Treg-derived fraction averaged around 63% with siplizumab versus about 27% in control reactions. The suppressive function of proliferating Tregs from siplizumab cultures was not functionally confirmed.

Receptor libraries were prepared by the immunoSEQ multiplex PCR assay. Roughly 10^5 TCR templates per sample were assayed on the deep sequencing platform. Genomic DNA extracted from sorted T cells was used for TCRbeta CDR3 sequencing. As for how the authors treated the data: The R programming language was used for the clonal analysis of the TCRbeta CDR3 data. Alloreactive CD4+ and CD8+ clones were identified by comparing unstimulated samples to CFSE-low samples taken after the reaction. Regulatory or non-regulatory origin of alloreactive CD4+ clones was assigned by matching sequences to the sorted unstimulated Treg and non-Treg repertoires. In TCRdb, the immuneACCESS table is reduced to in-frame sequences with V and J assigned. These tables do not hold every clone; where another copy was compared, an unresolved V gene accounts for under half, and the others remain unexplained. For V, J and clone size, that table is used; D and trimming come from the DNA. The sample has nearly 85,000 clones on record, 95% of them singletons. Clones ranked in the top ten supply around a sixth of the sample.

Sorted unstimulated T cells and proliferating T cells recovered from mixed lymphocyte reactions underwent TCRbeta CDR3 sequencing. Fresh whole blood from about 11 HLA-typed healthy donors was used as the source from which PBMCs were isolated. Remarks on this clone: Its antigen is currently not known. No clone much larger than this one lies a single base away; base qualities are absent.

The CDR3 has 14 amino acids, counting the end cysteine and phenylalanine. Just the 42-base CDR3 DNA is kept, in frame starting at base 1. Trimming accounts for 2 bases at V and 4 bases at J, while the number of junction bases matched to no gene is 2. CDR1 is given as SGHTA and CDR2 as FQGTGA, both from the germline V gene. The TCR was taken from a human donor in good health. Sequenced sample: CD8+ T cells sorted from blood. The chain joins TRBV7-3 to TRBJ2-1, with 7 bases matching TRBD2. The CDR3 has the sequence CASSLGGSYNEQFF. The nucleotides are TGTGCCAGCAGCTTAGGCGGGAGTTACAATGAGCAGTTCTTC.